The entry that follows covers one T cell receptor beta chain sequence. Its antigen is as yet unknown. Assay: immunoSEQ multiplex PCR; the TCRdb copy retains only in-frame clones and omits some. The sample consists of about 88,000 clones, 90% of them appearing once. Pooling covered second doses at about 4 or about 12 weeks. The CDR3 has 16 residues. The V end lost 0 bases, the J end lost 0 bases, and 7 bases lay between the germline ends. The germline gives CDR1 SGDLS, CDR2 YYNGEE. This record comes from a study of T cell responses to AZD1222 COVID-19 vaccine. Study-wide points: Rises in breadth and depth of Spike-specific TCRs came after two AZD1222 doses.

Source: peripheral blood, taken 28 days after the second AZD1222 dose. The rearrangement uses TRBV9 and TRBJ2-6; D ambiguous. This TCR was sampled from an adult who received the AZD1222 COVID-19 vaccine. In DNA, the CDR3 is TGTGCCAGCAGCGTAGTGTCGGGCTCTGGGGCCAACGTCCTGACTTTC. Protein product: CASSVVSGSGANVLTF.